This TCR beta chain was profiled in a study of CD8 T cells in ankylosing spondylitis. Findings and limits, study-wide: Past research had described some motif variants in reactive arthritis synovial fluid and blood. Significant enrichment of disease-linked clones was reported in matched ankylosing spondylitis synovial fluid. CD8+ disease-linked clones were present at relatively low frequencies in blood.

Germline V gene sequence: CDR1 MGHDK, CDR2 SYGVNS. Deletions cut 1 base from V and 5 bases from J, with 13 bases between. The CDR3 spans 15 residues. Making the TCR beta libraries involved quantitative 5'-RACE with molecular barcodes. MiXCR, applied by TCRdb to the 5' RACE reads, yields one record per CDR3 protein. The sample has some 87,000 distinct CDR3 sequences; 7.5% to 9% are singletons. This clonotype was seen many times. Its antigen is still unknown. The chain carries TRBV25-1 and TRBJ2-3; D is undetermined. The sample taken for sequencing was blood, either unsorted or a sorted T cell fraction (not recorded which). The clonotype was recovered from a male donor with ankylosing spondylitis or in good health (not recorded which). The chain's CDR3 is CASSESGLVGDTQYF. The DNA of the CDR3 is TGTGCCAGCAGTGAATCTGGATTAGTGGGAGATACGCAGTATTTT.